This T cell receptor (beta chain) came from a study of OX40 agonist ivuxolimab in advanced cancers. Study background: Melanoma, hepatocellular carcinoma, head and neck or renal cell cancer occurred in dose-escalation patients.

The protocol was immunoSEQ multiplex PCR, while the TCRdb copy is restricted to in-frame clones and leaves out a portion. The data contain about 50,000 clones, 60% to 80% of them singletons. The origin of this receptor is an adult with an advanced solid tumor such as melanoma, head and neck, liver or kidney cancer. Sequencing was performed on CD4+ or CD8+ T cells sorted from blood, taken in a trial of the OX40 agonist ivuxolimab.

This chain's CDR3 is CASTRGGTGRTGNTEAFF. CDR3 sequence (DNA): TGTGCCAGCACGCGGGGCGGGACAGGACGAACTGGGAACACTGAAGCTTTCTTT. The genes are TRBV19 and TRBJ1-1, with TRBD1 identical over 8 bases. The germline V gene has CDR1 LNHDA and CDR2 SQIVND (reference sequence). Trimming at V came to 9 bases and at J to 1 base, leaving 19 bases not matched to a gene. The CDR3 totals 18 residues.